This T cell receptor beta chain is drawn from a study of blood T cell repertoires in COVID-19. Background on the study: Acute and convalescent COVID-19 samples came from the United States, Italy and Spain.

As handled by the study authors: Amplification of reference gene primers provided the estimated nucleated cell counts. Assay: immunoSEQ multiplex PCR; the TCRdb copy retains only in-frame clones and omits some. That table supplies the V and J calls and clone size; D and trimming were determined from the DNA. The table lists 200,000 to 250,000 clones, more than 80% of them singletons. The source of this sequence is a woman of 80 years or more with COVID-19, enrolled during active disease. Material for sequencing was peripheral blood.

Here the CDR3 reads CASKGRSPEETQYF. The CDR3, as DNA: TGTGCCAGCAAGGGGCGCAGCCCAGAAGAGACCCAGTACTTC. The genes are TRBV6-5 and TRBJ2-5; D possibly corresponds to TRBD1 (5 bases). The ends were cut back, 7 bases at V and 3 bases at J, with 15 bases in the middle. CDR1 MNHEY and CDR2 SVGAGI come from the germline V gene. CDR3 length: 14 residues.